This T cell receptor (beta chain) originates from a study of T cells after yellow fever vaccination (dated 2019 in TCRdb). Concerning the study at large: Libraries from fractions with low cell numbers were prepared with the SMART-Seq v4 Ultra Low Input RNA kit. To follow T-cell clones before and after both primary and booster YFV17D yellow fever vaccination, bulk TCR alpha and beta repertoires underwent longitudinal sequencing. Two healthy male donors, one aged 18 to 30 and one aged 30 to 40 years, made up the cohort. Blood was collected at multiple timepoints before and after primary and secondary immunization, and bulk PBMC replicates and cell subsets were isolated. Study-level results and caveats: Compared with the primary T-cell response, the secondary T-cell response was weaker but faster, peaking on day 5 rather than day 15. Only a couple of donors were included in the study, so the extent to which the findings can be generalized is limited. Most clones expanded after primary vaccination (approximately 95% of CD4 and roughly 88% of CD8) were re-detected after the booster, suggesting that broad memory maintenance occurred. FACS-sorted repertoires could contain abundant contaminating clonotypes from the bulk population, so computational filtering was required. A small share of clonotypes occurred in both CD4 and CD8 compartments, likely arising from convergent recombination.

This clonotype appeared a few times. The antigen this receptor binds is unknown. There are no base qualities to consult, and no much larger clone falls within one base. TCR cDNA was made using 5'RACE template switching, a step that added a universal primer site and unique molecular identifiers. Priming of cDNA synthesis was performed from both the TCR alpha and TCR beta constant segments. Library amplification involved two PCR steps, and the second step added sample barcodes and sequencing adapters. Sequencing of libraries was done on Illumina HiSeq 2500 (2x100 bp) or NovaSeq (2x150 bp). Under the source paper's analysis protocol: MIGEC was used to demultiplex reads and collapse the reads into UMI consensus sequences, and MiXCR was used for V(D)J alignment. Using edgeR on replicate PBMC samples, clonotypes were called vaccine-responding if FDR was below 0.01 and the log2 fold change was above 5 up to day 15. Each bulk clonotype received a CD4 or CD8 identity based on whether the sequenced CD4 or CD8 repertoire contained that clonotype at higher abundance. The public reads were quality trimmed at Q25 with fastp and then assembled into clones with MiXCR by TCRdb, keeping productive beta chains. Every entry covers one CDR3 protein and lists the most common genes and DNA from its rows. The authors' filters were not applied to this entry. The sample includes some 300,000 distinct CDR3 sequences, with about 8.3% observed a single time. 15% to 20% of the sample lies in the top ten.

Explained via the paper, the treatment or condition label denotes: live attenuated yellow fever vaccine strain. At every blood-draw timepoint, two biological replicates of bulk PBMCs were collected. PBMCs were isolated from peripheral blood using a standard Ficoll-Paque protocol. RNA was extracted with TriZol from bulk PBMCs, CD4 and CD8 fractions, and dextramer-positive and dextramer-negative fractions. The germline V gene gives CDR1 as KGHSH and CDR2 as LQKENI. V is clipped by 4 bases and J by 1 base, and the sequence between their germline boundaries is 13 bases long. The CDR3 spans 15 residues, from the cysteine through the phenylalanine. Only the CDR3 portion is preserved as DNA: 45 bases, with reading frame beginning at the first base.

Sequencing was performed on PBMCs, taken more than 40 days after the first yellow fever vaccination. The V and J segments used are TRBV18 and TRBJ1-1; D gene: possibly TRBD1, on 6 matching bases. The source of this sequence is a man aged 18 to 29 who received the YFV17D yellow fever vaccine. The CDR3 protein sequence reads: CASSRIGGPNTEAFF. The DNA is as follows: TGTGCCAGCTCACGGATCGGGGGCCCGAACACTGAAGCTTTCTTT.